This entry is about one TCR beta chain. Antigen: not known. UMI-labeled TRB cDNA libraries were prepared by 5' RACE. TCRdb re-analyzed the 5' RACE reads; it lists each CDR3 protein once, without DNA. The sample yields some 110,000 distinct CDR3 sequences, of which the top ten take up roughly 0.4%. The data were taken from a study of CXCR3-negative and CXCR3-positive naive CD8 T cells. Broader study findings: CXCR3-positive naive cells carried more hydrophobic TRB CDR3s than CXCR3-negative ones. CXCR3-negative and CXCR3-positive naive cells shared comparable TRBV-TRBJ usage, but memory cells did not.

Looked up from germline, CDR1 is SGHAT and CDR2 is FQDESV (reference sequence). The CDR3 contains 15 residues. This TCR was recovered from a human donor in good health. Some clones in this sample may be carry-over from other donors' samples. The rearrangement joins TRBV11-1 to TRBJ2-7. The source material was naive CXCR3+ CD8+ T cells from blood. Subset described: CD45RO-CCR7+CD27+CD95- naive CD8+ T cells expressing CXCR3 (TNR3+). The CDR3 sequence: CASSLVIAVDGEQYF.